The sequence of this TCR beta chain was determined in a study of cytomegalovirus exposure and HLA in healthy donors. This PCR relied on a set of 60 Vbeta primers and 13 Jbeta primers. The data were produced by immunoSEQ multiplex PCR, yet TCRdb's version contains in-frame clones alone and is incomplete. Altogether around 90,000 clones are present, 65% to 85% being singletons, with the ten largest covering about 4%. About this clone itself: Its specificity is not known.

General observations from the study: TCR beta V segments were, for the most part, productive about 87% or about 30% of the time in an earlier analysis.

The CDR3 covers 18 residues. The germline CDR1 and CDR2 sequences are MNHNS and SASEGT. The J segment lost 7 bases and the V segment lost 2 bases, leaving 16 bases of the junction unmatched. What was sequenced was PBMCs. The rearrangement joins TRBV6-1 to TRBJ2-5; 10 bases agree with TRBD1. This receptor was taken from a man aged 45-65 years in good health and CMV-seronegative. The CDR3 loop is CASSEPWTGGGKRRTQYF. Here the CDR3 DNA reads TGTGCCAGCAGTGAACCTTGGACAGGGGGTGGCAAGAGAAGGACCCAGTACTTC.